This T cell receptor (beta chain) was sequenced for a study of blood T cell repertoires in COVID-19 (dated by TCRdb to about 2020). Notes on the research overall: Collaborator samples came from the United States, Italy and Spain and covered acute and convalescent phases of COVID-19. The repertoires were released in a freely available public database meant as a resource for research on the immune response to SARS-CoV-2. The prospective study material was composed of cDNA or gDNA derived from T cells, B-cell-depleted T cells, or PBMCs. The samples were drawn from two sources: the first 160 participants of the ongoing ImmuneRACE study, and 950 to 1,500 subjects contributed by 6 global collaborators. Where HLA class I and class II types were available, the types were taken from metadata supplied by the sample provider, not from assay-based typing. The sample metadata nearly always contained a de-identified subject ID, COVID-19 status, age in years and sex. The dataset comprised deeply sampled blood TCRbeta repertoires from subjects exposed to, actively infected with, or recovered from COVID-19. Results and caveats for the whole study, not just this receptor: How much clinical and demographic metadata was included differed by source and by participant, and the metadata was provided uncurated.

Trimming accounts for 3 bases at V and 13 bases at J, while the number of junction bases matched to no gene is 11. Its CDR3 holds 13 amino acids, cysteine through phenylalanine. The sequence is cut down to CDR3 DNA, 39 bases in frame from base 1. Note on this clone: The clone's antigen remains unknown. No per-base quality is available; no much larger clone lies one base away.

In the prospective study, participants were about 18 to 100 years old, resided in about two dozen geographic areas of the United States, and were enrolled through a virtual design. Cohort assignment in the prospective study relied on participant-reported clinical history from a screening survey and a study questionnaire. For ImmuneRACE Cohort 3, a participant was defined as recovered based on two consecutive negative NP/OP PCR tests, clearance by a healthcare professional, or resolution of symptoms. Each participant in the prospective study had whole blood, serum and a nasopharyngeal or oropharyngeal swab collected by mobile phlebotomists. Over an approximately two-month period, participants in the prospective study had the option of providing additional blood draws and questionnaires. Blood samples from the prospective study were shipped frozen or at room temperature prior to DNA extraction. TCRbeta CDR3 regions were amplified from genomic DNA by means of the immunoSEQ Assay, a bias-controlled multiplex PCR. The original methods were these. Nucleated cell counts per sample were estimated from amplification of reference gene primers within the assay. To quantify the absolute abundance of each unique TCRbeta CDR3 rearrangement, sequence reads were collapsed and filtered. Productive Simpson clonality was computed per sample as the square root of Simpson's diversity index over productive rearrangements. Imported from immuneACCESS, the table was reduced by TCRdb to in-frame sequences with V and J called. These copies leave out some clones; in studies compared against another copy, an unresolved V gene accounts for under half, and the cause of the remainder is not known. That table supplies the V and J calls and clone size; D and trimming were determined from the DNA. This sample holds about 160,000 clones; roughly 85% were observed only once. The ten biggest clones cover nearly 4.5% of the sample.

This sequence originates from a woman aged 50 to 60 who had recovered from COVID-19. Recombination connected TRBV12-3 or TRBV12-4 to TRBJ1-2; 7 nucleotides in the junction match TRBD1. The sequenced sample was PBMCs or T cells enriched from blood (not recorded which). The CDR3 sequence is CASSFRDSPSGTF. The DNA sequence is given as TGTGCCAGCAGTTTCCGGGACAGCCCTTCGGGCACCTTC.